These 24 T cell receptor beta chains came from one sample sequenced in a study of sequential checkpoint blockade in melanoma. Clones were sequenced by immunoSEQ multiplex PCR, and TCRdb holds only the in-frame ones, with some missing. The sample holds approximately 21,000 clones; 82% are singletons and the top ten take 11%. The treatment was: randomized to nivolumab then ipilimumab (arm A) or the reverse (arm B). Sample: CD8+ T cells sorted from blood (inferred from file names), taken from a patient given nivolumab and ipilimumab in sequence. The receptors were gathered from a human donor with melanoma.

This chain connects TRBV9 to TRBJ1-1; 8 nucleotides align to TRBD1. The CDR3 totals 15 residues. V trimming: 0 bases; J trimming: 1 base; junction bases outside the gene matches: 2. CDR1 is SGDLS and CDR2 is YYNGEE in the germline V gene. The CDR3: CASSVVQGANTEAFF. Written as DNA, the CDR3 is TGTGCCAGCAGCGTAGTTCAGGGGGCGAACACTGAAGCTTTCTTT.

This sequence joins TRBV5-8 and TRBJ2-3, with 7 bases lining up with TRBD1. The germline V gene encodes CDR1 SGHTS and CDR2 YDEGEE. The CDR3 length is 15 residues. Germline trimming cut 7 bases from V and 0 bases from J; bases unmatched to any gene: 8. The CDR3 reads CASFRTGLSTDTQYF. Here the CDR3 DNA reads TGTGCCAGCTTCAGGACAGGCCTGAGCACAGATACGCAGTATTTT.

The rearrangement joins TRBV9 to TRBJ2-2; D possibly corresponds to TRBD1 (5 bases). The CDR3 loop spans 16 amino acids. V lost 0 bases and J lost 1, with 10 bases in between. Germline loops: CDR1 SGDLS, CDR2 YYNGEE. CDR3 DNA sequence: TGTGCCAGCAGCGTAGAAGGGGCCCTGAACACCGGGGAGCTGTTTTTT. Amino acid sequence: CASSVEGALNTGELFF.

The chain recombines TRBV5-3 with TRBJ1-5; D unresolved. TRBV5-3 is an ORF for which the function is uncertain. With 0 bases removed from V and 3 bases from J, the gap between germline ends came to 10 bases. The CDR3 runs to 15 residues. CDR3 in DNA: TGTGCCAGAAGCTTGGGTGCCAGACACAATCAGCCCCAGCATTTT. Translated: CARSLGARHNQPQHF.

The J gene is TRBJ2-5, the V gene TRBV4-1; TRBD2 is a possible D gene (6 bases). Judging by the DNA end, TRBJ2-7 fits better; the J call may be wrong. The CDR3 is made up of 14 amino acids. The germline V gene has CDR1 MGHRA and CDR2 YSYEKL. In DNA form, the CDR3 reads TGCGCCAGCAGCCAAGCTAGCGAGACCTACGAGCAGTACTTC. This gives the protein CASSQASETYEQYF.

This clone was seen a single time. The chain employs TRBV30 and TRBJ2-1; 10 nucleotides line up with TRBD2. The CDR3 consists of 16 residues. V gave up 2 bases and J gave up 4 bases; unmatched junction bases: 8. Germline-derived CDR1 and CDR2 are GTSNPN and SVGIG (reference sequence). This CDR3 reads CAWSHGTSAIYNEQFF. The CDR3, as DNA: TGTGCCTGGAGTCACGGGACTAGCGCTATTTACAATGAGCAGTTCTTC.

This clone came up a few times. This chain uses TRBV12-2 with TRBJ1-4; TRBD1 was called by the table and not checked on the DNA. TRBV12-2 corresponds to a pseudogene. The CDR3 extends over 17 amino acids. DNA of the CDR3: TGTGCAAGTCGCTTAGTAGTATTTGGACAGCCAAATGAAAAACTGTTTTTT. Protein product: CASRLVVFGQPNEKLFF.

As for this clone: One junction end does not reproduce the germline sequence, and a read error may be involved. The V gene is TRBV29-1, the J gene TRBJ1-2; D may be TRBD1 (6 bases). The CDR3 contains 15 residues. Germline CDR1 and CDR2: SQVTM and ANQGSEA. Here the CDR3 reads CSVEGRGGVSYGYTF. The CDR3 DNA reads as TGCAGCGTCGAAGGGCGTGGGGGCGTATCCTATGGCTACACCTTC. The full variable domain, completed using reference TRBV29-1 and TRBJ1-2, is SAVISQKPSRDICQRGTSLTIQCQVDSQVTMMFWYRQQPGQSLTLIATANQGSEATYESGFVIDKFPISRPNLTFSTLTVSNMSPEDSSIYLCSVEGRGGVSYGYTFGSGTRLTVV.

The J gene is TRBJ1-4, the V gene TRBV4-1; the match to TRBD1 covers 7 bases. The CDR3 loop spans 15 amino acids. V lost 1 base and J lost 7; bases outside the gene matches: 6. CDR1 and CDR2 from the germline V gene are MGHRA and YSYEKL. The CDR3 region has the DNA TGCGCCAGCAGCCAAGCGGACAGGTCGATTGAAAAACTGTTTTTT. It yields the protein CASSQADRSIEKLFF.

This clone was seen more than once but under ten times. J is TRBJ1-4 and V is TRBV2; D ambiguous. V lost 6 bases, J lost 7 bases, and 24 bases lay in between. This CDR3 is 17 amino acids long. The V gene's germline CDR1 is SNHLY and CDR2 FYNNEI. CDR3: CASRPSSPGRRSEKLFF. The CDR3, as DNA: TGTGCCAGCAGGCCCTCCTCCCCGGGTCGGAGGAGTGAAAAACTGTTTTTT.

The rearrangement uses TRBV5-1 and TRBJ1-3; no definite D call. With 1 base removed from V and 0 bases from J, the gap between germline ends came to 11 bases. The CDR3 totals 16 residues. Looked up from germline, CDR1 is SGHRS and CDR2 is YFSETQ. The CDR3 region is CASSLNFRSSGNTIYF. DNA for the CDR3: TGCGCCAGCAGCTTGAATTTCCGGTCCTCTGGAAACACCATATATTTT.

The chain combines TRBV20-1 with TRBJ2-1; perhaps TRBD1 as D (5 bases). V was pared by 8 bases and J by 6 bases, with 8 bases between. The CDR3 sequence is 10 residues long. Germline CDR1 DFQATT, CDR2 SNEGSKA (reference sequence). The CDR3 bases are TGCAGTCCCCAGGGCAATGAGCAGTTCTTC. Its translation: CSPQGNEQFF.

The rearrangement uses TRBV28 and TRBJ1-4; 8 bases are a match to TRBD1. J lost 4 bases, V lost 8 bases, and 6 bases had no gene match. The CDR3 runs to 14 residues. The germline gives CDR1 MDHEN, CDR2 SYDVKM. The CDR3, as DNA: TGTGCCAGCGGAGACAGGGGCGTTAATGAAAAACTGTTTTTT. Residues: CASGDRGVNEKLFF.

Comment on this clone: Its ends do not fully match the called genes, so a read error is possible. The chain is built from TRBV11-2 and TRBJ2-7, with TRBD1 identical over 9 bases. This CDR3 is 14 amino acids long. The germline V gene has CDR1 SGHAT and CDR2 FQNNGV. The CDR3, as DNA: TGTGCCAGCCGACGGGACAGGGCTTCCTCCGAGCAGTACTTC. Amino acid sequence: CASRRDRASSEQYF.

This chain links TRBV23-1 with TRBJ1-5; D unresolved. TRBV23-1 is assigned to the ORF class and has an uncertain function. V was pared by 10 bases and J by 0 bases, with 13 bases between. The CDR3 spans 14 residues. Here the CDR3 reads CAKKWSGSNQPQHF. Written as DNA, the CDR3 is TGCGCCAAGAAGTGGAGTGGTAGCAATCAGCCCCAGCATTTT.

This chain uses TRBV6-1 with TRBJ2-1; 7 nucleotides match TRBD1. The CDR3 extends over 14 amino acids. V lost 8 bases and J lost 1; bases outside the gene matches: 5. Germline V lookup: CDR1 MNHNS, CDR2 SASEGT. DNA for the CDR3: TGTGCCAGCCCGCCAGGGGGTTCCTACAATGAGCAGTTCTTC. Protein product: CASPPGGSYNEQFF.

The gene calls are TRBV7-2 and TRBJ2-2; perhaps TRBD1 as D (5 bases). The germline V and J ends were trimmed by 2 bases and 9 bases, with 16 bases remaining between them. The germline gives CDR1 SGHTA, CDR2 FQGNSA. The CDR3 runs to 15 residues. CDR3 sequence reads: CASSLSYLSGRELFF. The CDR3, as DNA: TGTGCCAGCAGCTTAAGCTACCTCTCAGGGAGGGAGCTGTTTTTT.

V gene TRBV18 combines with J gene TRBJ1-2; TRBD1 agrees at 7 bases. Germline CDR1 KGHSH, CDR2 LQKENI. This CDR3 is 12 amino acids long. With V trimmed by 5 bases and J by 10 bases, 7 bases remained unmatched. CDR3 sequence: CASSSGDSHYTF. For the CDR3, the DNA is TGTGCCAGCTCATCAGGGGACAGTCACTACACCTTC. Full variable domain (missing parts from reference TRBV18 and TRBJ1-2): NAGVMQNPRHLVRRRGQEARLRCSPMKGHSHVYWYRQLPEEGLKFMVYLQKENIIDESGMPKERFSAEFPKEGPSILRIQQVVRGDSAAYFCASSSGDSHYTFGSGTRLTVV.

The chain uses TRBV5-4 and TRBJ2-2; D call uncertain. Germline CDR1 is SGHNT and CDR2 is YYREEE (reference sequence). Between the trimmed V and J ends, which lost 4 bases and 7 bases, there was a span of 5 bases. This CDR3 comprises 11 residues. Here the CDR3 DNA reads TGTGCCAGCAGCAGCCGCGGGGAGCTGTTTTTT. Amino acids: CASSSRGELFF.

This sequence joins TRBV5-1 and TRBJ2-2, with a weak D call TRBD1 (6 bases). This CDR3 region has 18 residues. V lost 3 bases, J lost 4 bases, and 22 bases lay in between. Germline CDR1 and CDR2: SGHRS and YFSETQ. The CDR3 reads CASSSTAYRARGTGELFF. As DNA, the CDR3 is TGCGCCAGCAGCTCTACCGCATACAGGGCCCGAGGCACCGGGGAGCTGTTTTTT. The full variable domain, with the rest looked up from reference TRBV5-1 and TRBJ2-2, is KAGVTQTPRYLIKTRGQQVTLSCSPISGHRSVSWYQQTPGQGLQFLFEYFSETQRNKGNFPGRFSGRQFSNSRSEMNVSTLELGDSALYLCASSSTAYRARGTGELFFGEGSRLTVL.

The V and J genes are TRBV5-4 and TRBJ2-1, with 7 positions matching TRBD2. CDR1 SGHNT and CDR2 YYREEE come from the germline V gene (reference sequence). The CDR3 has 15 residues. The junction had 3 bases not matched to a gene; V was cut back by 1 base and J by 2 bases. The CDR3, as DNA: TGTGCCAGCAGCTTGACTAGCGAGCCCTACAATGAGCAGTTCTTC. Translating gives CASSLTSEPYNEQFF. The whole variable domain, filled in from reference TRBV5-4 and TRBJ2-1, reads ETGVTQSPTHLIKTRGQQVTLRCSSQSGHNTVSWYQQALGQGPQFIFQYYREEENGRGNFPPRFSGLQFPNYSSELNVNALELDDSALYLCASSLTSEPYNEQFFGPGTRLTVL.

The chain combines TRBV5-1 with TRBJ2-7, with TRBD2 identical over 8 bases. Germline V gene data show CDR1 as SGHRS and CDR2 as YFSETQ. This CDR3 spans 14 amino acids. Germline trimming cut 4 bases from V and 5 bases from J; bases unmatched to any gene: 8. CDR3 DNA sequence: TGCGCCAGCAGCCTACTCGGGGGGGCCAACGAGCAGTACTTC. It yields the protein CASSLLGGANEQYF.

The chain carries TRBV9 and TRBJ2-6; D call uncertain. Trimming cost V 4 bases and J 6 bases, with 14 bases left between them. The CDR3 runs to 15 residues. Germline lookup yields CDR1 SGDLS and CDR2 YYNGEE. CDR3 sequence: CASSPTRSPANVLTF. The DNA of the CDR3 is TGTGCCAGCAGCCCAACGAGGTCTCCGGCCAACGTCCTGACTTTC.

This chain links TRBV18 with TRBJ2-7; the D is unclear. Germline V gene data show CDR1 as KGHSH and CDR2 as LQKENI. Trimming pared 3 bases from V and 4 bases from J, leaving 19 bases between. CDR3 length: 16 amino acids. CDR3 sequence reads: CASSPLLTPRPYEQYF. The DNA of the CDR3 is TGTGCCAGCTCACCTTTACTGACTCCTAGACCGTACGAGCAGTACTTC.